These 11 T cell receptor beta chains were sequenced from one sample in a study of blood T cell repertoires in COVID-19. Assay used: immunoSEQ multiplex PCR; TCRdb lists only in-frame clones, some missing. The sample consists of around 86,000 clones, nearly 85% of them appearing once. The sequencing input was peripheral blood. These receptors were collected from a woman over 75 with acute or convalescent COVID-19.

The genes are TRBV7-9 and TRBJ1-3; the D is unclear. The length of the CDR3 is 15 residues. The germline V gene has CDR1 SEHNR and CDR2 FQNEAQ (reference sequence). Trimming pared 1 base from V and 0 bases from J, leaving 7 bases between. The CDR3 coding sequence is TGTGCCAGCAGCTTAGATGGCCTCTCTGGAAACACCATATATTTT. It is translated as CASSLDGLSGNTIYF.

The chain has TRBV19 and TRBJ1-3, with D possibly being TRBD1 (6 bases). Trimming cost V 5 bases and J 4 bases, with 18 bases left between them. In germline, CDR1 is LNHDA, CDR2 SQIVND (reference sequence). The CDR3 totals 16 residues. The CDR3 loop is CASSDSTGPGGNTIYF. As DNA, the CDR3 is TGTGCCAGTAGTGACTCGACAGGACCGGGGGGAAACACCATATATTTT.

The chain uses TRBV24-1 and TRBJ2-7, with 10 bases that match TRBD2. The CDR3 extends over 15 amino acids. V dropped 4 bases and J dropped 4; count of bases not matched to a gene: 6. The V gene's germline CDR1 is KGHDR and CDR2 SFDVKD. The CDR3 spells CATSDASGGAYEQYF. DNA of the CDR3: TGTGCCACCAGTGACGCGAGCGGGGGGGCTTACGAGCAGTACTTC.

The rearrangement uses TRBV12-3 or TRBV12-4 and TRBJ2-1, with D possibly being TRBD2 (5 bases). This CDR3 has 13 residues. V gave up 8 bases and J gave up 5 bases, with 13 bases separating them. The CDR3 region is CASLSTGNNEQFF. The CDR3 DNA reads TGTGCCAGCTTAAGTACGGGAAACAATGAGCAGTTCTTC.

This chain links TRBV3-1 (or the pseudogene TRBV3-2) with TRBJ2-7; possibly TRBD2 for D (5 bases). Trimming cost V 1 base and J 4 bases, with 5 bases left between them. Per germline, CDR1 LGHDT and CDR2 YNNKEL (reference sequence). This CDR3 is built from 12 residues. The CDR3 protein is CASSQGGYEQYF. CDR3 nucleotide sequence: TGTGCCAGCAGCCAAGGCGGGTACGAGCAGTACTTC.

DNA of the CDR3: TGTGCCAGTAGTATAGGGTCAGGGGCCGGTGAAGCTTTCTTT. Translated, it gives CASSIGSGAGEAFF. V usage is TRBV19 and J usage is TRBJ1-1, with a weak D call TRBD1 (6 bases). The V gene's germline CDR1 is LNHDA and CDR2 SQIVND (reference sequence). Trimming cost V 1 base and J 7 bases, with 13 bases left between them. The CDR3 covers 14 residues. The full variable domain, rest sourced from reference TRBV19 and TRBJ1-1, is DGGITQSPKYLFRKEGQNVTLSCEQNLNHDAMYWYRQDPGQGLRLIYYSQIVNDFQKGDIAEGYSVSREKKESFPLTVTSAQKNPTAFYLCASSIGSGAGEAFFGQGTRLTVV.

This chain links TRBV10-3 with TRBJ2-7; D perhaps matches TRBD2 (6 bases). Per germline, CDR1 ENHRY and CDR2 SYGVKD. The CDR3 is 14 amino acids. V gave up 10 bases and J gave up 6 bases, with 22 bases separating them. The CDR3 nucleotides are TGTGCCACCAATGAGGAGGGCGTGATGTTCGAGCAGTACTTC. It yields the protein CATNEEGVMFEQYF.

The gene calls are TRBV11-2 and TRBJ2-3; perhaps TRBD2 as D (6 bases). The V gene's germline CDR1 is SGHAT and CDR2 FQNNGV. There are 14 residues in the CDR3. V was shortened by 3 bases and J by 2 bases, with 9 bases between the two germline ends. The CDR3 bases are TGTGCCAGCAGCTTGACTAGTATCACAGATACGCAGTATTTT. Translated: CASSLTSITDTQYF.

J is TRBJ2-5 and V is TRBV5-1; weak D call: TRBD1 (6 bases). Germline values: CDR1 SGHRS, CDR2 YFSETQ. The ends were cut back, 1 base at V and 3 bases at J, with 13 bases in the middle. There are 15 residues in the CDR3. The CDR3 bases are TGCGCCAGCAGCTTGCAGGGGCGTTATGAAGAGACCCAGTACTTC. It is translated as CASSLQGRYEETQYF. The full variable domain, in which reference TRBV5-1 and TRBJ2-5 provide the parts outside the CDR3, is KAGVTQTPRYLIKTRGQQVTLSCSPISGHRSVSWYQQTPGQGLQFLFEYFSETQRNKGNFPGRFSGRQFSNSRSEMNVSTLELGDSALYLCASSLQGRYEETQYFGPGTRLLVL.

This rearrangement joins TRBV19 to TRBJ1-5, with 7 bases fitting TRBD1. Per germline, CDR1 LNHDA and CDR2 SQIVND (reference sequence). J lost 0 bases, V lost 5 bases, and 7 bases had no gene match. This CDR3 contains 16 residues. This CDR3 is CASSAKGAYSNQPQHF. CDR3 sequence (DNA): TGTGCCAGTAGTGCCAAGGGGGCATATAGCAATCAGCCCCAGCATTTT.

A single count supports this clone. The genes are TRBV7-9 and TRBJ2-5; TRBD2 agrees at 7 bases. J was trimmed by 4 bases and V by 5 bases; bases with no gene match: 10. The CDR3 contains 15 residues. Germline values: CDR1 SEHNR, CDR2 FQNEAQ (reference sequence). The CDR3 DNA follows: TGTGCCAGCAGCCGTCCCGGACTAGGGGTAGAGACCCAGTACTTC. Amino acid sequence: CASSRPGLGVETQYF.